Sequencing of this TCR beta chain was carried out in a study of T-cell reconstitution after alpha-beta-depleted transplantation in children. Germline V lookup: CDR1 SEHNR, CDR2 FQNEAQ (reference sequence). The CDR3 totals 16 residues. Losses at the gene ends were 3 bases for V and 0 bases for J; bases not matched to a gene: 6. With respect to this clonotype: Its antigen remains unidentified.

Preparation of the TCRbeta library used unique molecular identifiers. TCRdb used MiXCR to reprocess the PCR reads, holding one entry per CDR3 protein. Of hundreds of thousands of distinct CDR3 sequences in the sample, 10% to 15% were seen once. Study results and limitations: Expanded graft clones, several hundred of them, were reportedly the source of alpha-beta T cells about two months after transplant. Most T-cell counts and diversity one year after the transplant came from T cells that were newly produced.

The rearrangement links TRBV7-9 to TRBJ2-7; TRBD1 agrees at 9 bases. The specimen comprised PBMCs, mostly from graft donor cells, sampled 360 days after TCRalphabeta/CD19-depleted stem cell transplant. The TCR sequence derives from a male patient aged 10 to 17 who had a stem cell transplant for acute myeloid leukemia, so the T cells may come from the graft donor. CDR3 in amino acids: CASSFFLGQGSYEQYF. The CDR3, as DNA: TGTGCCAGCAGCTTCTTCCTGGGACAGGGCTCCTACGAGCAGTACTTC. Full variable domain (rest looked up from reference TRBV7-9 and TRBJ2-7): DTGVSQNPRHKITKRGQNVTFRCDPISEHNRLYWYRQTLGQGPEFLTYFQNEAQLEKSRLLSDRFSAERPKGSFSTLEIQRTEQGDSAMYLCASSFFLGQGSYEQYFGPGTRLTVT.